This T cell receptor (beta chain) was identified in a study of blood T cell repertoires in COVID-19 (TCRdb year 2020). Notes on the research overall: Samples covering the acute and convalescent phases of COVID-19 were provided by collaborators in the United States, Italy and Spain. The material from the prospective study consisted of cDNA or gDNA derived from T cells, B-cell-depleted T cells, or PBMCs. Deeply sampled blood TCRbeta repertoires from subjects exposed to, actively infected with, or recovered from COVID-19 were included in the dataset. The repertoires were released in a freely available public database meant as a resource for research on the immune response to SARS-CoV-2. Samples were obtained from the ongoing ImmuneRACE study (first 160 participants) and from 1,254 subjects provided by 6 global collaborators. The sample metadata nearly always contained a de-identified subject ID, COVID-19 status, age in years and sex. Where available, HLA class I and class II types were taken from metadata supplied by the sample provider and were not determined by assay-based typing.

Study-level results and caveats: The quantity of clinical and demographic metadata differed by source and by participant and was supplied without curation.

V sheds 0 bases and J sheds 0 bases, leaving 12 bases between their ends. CDR1 and CDR2 were assigned from the germline V gene as MGHRA and YSYEKL. The CDR3 starts with the cysteine, ends with the phenylalanine, and has 17 residues. CDR3 DNA only is kept here, 51 bases in frame from base 1. The immunoSEQ Assay, a bias-controlled multiplex PCR, was used to amplify TCRbeta CDR3 regions from genomic DNA. The published analysis was carried out like this. Nucleated cell counts per sample were estimated from amplification of reference gene primers within the assay. To quantify the absolute abundance of each unique TCRbeta CDR3 rearrangement, sequence reads were collapsed and filtered. For each sample, productive Simpson clonality was calculated as the square root of Simpson's diversity index over productive rearrangements. The table comes from immuneACCESS by way of TCRdb, which keeps in-frame sequences with V and J called. Part of the clones is missing from these tables; in studies checked, under half for an unresolved V gene and the rest for unknown reasons. V and J calls and clone size follow that table, whereas D and trimming were derived from the DNA. This sample holds roughly 430,000 clones; approximately 88% were observed only once. More than 2% of the sample is in the top ten clones.

Turning to this clone: The antigen it recognizes is unknown. Base qualities are missing; no much larger clone stands one base away.

Participants in the prospective study were aged roughly 18 to 100 years, lived in approximately 26 United States geographic areas, and enrolled through a virtual design. To assign participants to cohorts, the prospective study relied on clinical history that participants themselves reported in a screening survey and a study questionnaire. In the prospective study, whole blood, serum and a nasopharyngeal or oropharyngeal swab were collected from each participant by mobile phlebotomists. Prospective study participants could optionally give additional blood draws and questionnaires over an approximately two-month period. Before DNA extraction, prospective study blood samples were shipped either frozen or at room temperature.

The material sequenced was PBMCs or T cells enriched from blood (not recorded which). This receptor was taken from a woman in her thirties or forties with acute COVID-19. Rearrangement joined TRBV4-1 to TRBJ2-1, with the identity of the D gene unclear. This receptor carries the CDR3 CASSQDTTSSSYNEQFF. The nucleotide sequence reads as follows: TGCGCCAGCAGCCAAGATACTACGTCGTCCTCCTACAATGAGCAGTTCTTC.